The next 3 T cell receptor beta chains were all read from a single sample in a study of post-analysis software for immune sequencing data. Libraries were made from TCR beta cDNA, and they carried unique molecular identifiers. Each CDR3 protein is one row after TCRdb ran MiXCR on the PCR reads. Of under 900,000 distinct CDR3 sequences listed, roughly 50% are singletons. Study-wide results and limits: The five TRBV segments detected at higher frequency in patients than in controls included TRBV5-6, TRBV5-1 and TRBV20-1.

Their target antigens are unknown. Sequencing used blood. The receptors shown here come from a girl aged 10-17 years with multiple sclerosis.

The chain has TRBV29-1 and TRBJ1-5; 7 nucleotides line up with TRBD1. The CDR3 is 16 amino acids. From germline, CDR1 is SQVTM and CDR2 ANQGSEA. V was clipped by 6 bases and J by 2 bases; unmatched bases: 13. The CDR3 sequence: CSVRPGQLYGNQPQHF. Here the CDR3 DNA reads TGCAGCGTGCGGCCGGGACAGCTATATGGCAATCAGCCCCAGCATTTT.

V gene TRBV7-2 combines with J gene TRBJ2-5; TRBD2 agrees at 8 bases. CDR1 is SGHTA, CDR2 FQGNSA, per germline. V was pared by 5 bases and J by 4 bases, with 9 bases of the junction left unmatched. CDR3 length: 15 residues. The CDR3 loop is CASSEQGLGLETQYF. CDR3 sequence (DNA): TGTGCCAGCAGCGAGCAGGGACTAGGGCTAGAGACCCAGTACTTC. Supplemented by reference TRBV7-2 and TRBJ2-5, the full variable domain reads GAGVSQSPSNKVTEKGKDVELRCDPISGHTALYWYRQSLGQGLEFLIYFQGNSAPDKSGLPSDRFSAERTGGSVSTLTIQRTQQEDSAVYLCASSEQGLGLETQYFGPGTRLLVL.

The chain uses TRBV20-1 and TRBJ2-7; D possibly corresponds to TRBD2 (6 bases). Trimming removed 5 bases at V and 1 base at J, with 18 bases between. The germline V gene encodes CDR1 DFQATT and CDR2 SNEGSKA (reference sequence). The CDR3 runs to 15 residues. This CDR3 is CSAPRPGERSYEQYF. CDR3 DNA sequence: TGCAGTGCTCCGAGGCCGGGAGAACGGTCCTACGAGCAGTACTTC.